This entry lists 13 T cell receptor beta chains sequenced from one sample in a study of cytomegalovirus exposure and HLA in healthy donors. Primers included in the PCR were 60 Vbeta and 13 Jbeta primers. Sequenced by immunoSEQ multiplex PCR; TCRdb stores in-frame clones only, minus some. The sample has a few hundred thousand clones; less than 85% are singletons. Sequenced: PBMCs. The receptors were sampled from a girl between 2 and 10 years old in good health and CMV-seronegative.

A few counts support this clone. This chain joins TRBV5-4 and TRBJ1-2; D not resolved. Trimming took off 6 bases at V and 4 bases at J, with 16 bases between the two ends. The CDR3 totals 14 residues. Germline V lookup: CDR1 SGHNT, CDR2 YYREEE (reference sequence). The CDR3: CASTFPGSGYGYTF. Here the CDR3 DNA reads TGTGCCAGCACCTTTCCCGGGAGCGGCTATGGCTACACCTTC. The full variable domain, completed using reference TRBV5-4 and TRBJ1-2, is ETGVTQSPTHLIKTRGQQVTLRCSSQSGHNTVSWYQQALGQGPQFIFQYYREEENGRGNFPPRFSGLQFPNYSSELNVNALELDDSALYLCASTFPGSGYGYTFGSGTRLTVV.

The V and J genes are TRBV7-9 and TRBJ2-1; 8 nucleotides agree with TRBD1. The CDR3 is made up of 15 amino acids. V lost 3 bases and J lost 2; bases outside the gene matches: 3. Germline V gene data show CDR1 as SEHNR and CDR2 as FQNEAQ (reference sequence). CDR3 DNA: TGTGCCAGCAGCTTGGACAGGGTGGCCTACAATGAGCAGTTCTTC. Translated: CASSLDRVAYNEQFF.

The chain uses TRBV28 and TRBJ1-1; D unclear. CDR3 length: 12 residues. Germline CDR1 reads MDHEN; CDR2 reads SYDVKM. The ends were cut back, 1 base at V and 10 bases at J, with 10 bases in the middle. DNA for the CDR3: TGTGCCAGCAGTTTATCTTTTGGCCCAGCTTTCTTT. As protein: CASSLSFGPAFF.

The chain employs TRBV5-4 and TRBJ2-2; the D is unclear. Between the trimmed V and J ends, which lost 0 bases and 1 base, there was a span of 7 bases. Germline CDR1 and CDR2: SGHNT and YYREEE (reference sequence). There are 15 residues in the CDR3. The CDR3 is CASSLGAQNTGELFF. DNA of the CDR3: TGTGCCAGCAGCTTGGGGGCGCAGAACACCGGGGAGCTGTTTTTT.

In this sample, this clone turned up once. The rearrangement uses TRBV12-5 and TRBJ2-3, with TRBD2 matching 8 bases. The germline V gene has CDR1 LGHNT and CDR2 FRNRAP. V gave up 5 bases and J gave up 2 bases; unmatched junction bases: 6. The CDR3 runs to 15 residues. CDR3 sequence: CASGIPGGNTDTQYF. The DNA of the CDR3 is TGTGCTAGTGGTATCCCGGGGGGGAACACAGATACGCAGTATTTT.

This clone appeared a few times. The genes are TRBV6-5 and TRBJ2-7, with D maybe TRBD2 (7 bases). CDR1 is MNHEY and CDR2 is SVGAGI in the germline V gene. Trimming removed 6 bases at V and 9 bases at J, with 18 bases between. The CDR3 covers 13 residues. The CDR3 coding sequence is TGTGCCAGCAGACTGGGGTGGGGGGGGCTGCAGTACTTC. Translation: CASRLGWGGLQYF.

A single count supports this clone. The chain joins TRBV9 to TRBJ1-2; tentative D call: TRBD1 (6 bases). Germline V CDR1 and CDR2: SGDLS, YYNGEE. This CDR3 is 14 amino acids long. The V end lost 3 bases, the J end lost 2 bases, and 11 bases lay between the germline ends. The CDR3 loop is CASSDWTVNYGYTF. The CDR3 region has the DNA TGTGCCAGCAGCGATTGGACAGTAAACTATGGCTACACCTTC.

The V call is TRBV4-1, the J call TRBJ2-7, with 9 bases lining up with TRBD1. Germline CDR1 is MGHRA and CDR2 is YSYEKL. The V and J ends lost 6 bases and 2 bases, in that order; junction bases with no gene match: 11. The CDR3 has 16 amino acids. CDR3 nucleotides: TGCGCCAGCAGGAGCCGGGACAGGGATTCTACCTACGAGCAGTACTTC. Translated: CASRSRDRDSTYEQYF.

V is TRBV2 and J is TRBJ1-5; 12 bases align to TRBD1. The CDR3 runs 16 residues. The V gene's germline CDR1 is SNHLY and CDR2 FYNNEI. Trimming took 6 bases from V and 4 from J; bases not matched to a gene: 7. Written as DNA, the CDR3 is TGTGCCAGCAGGGGGACAGGGGGCCCCCTTAATCAGCCCCAGCATTTT. This encodes CASRGTGGPLNQPQHF.

V usage is TRBV6-5 and J usage is TRBJ1-2; 9 positions match TRBD1. This CDR3 is built from 15 residues. J lost 5 bases, V lost 4 bases, and 8 bases had no gene match. From germline, CDR1 is MNHEY and CDR2 SVGAGI. The CDR3 sequence is CASSFQTGGSYGYTF. The CDR3 DNA is TGTGCCAGCAGTTTCCAGACAGGGGGTTCTTATGGCTACACCTTC.

The DNA for the CDR3 is TGTGCCAGCAGCGTAAAAGCGGCCTCCTACGAGCAGTACTTC. Translating it yields CASSVKAASYEQYF. This chain links TRBV9 with TRBJ2-7, with a weak D call TRBD2 (5 bases). Trimming left V 1 base short and J 0 bases short, with 8 bases between. The CDR3 totals 14 residues. The germline CDR1 and CDR2 sequences are SGDLS and YYNGEE.

V usage is TRBV7-9 and J usage is TRBJ2-1, with 11 bases identical to TRBD2. The CDR3 is 16 amino acids. After removal of 8 bases from V and 4 bases from J, the junction contained 10 bases not matched to a gene. Germline loops: CDR1 SEHNR, CDR2 FQNEAQ (reference sequence). CDR3 DNA: TGTGCCAGCCGAGACGGGACTAGCGGCTTATACAATGAGCAGTTCTTC. This codes for CASRDGTSGLYNEQFF.

J is TRBJ1-2 and V is TRBV19; D is undetermined. Germline CDR1 LNHDA, CDR2 SQIVND (reference sequence). The CDR3 has 15 amino acids. Trimming cost V 2 bases and J 4 bases, with 14 bases left between them. The CDR3 protein is CASSIIGEGLYGYTF. The CDR3 DNA reads TGTGCCAGTAGTATAATAGGAGAAGGACTCTATGGCTACACCTTC. Full variable domain (missing parts from reference TRBV19 and TRBJ1-2): DGGITQSPKYLFRKEGQNVTLSCEQNLNHDAMYWYRQDPGQGLRLIYYSQIVNDFQKGDIAEGYSVSREKKESFPLTVTSAQKNPTAFYLCASSIIGEGLYGYTFGSGTRLTVV.